Below are 30 T cell receptor beta chains sequenced from a single sample in a study of OX40 agonist ivuxolimab in advanced cancers. To prepare the library, the immunoSEQ multiplex PCR assay was applied. TCRdb limited this immuneACCESS table to in-frame rearrangements with V and J called. A share of clones is missing; checked studies link under half to unresolved V genes, and the rest is unexplained. Here the sample has around 62,000 clones; around nine tenths occur a single time. 0.38% of the sample goes to the ten largest clones. The specimen comprised CD4+ or CD8+ T cells sorted from blood, sampled in a trial of the OX40 agonist ivuxolimab. These receptors all come from an adult with an advanced solid tumor such as melanoma, head and neck, liver or kidney cancer.

Only one count was recorded for this clone. CDR3 protein: CASSSLRASGANVLTF. The CDR3 DNA follows: TGTGCCAGCAGCTCCCTCAGGGCCTCTGGGGCCAACGTCCTGACTTTC. The V and J genes are TRBV7-9 and TRBJ2-6, with D possibly being TRBD1 (5 bases). Looked up from germline, CDR1 is SEHNR and CDR2 is FQNEAQ (reference sequence). The V gene lost 4 bases and the J gene lost 0 bases, with 10 bases spanning the gap. The CDR3 is made up of 16 amino acids.

V is TRBV10-2 and J is TRBJ2-7; 9 bases fit TRBD1. The ends lost 3 bases at V and 3 bases at J; junction bases unmatched: 9. Germline loops: CDR1 WSHSY, CDR2 SAAADI. This CDR3 is built from 16 residues. CDR3 DNA sequence: TGCGCCAGCAGTGAACGCGTTGGGACAGGGTACTACGAGCAGTACTTC. Its translation: CASSERVGTGYYEQYF.

The genes are TRBV9 and TRBJ2-6; TRBD1 matches at 9 bases. The germline V gene encodes CDR1 SGDLS and CDR2 YYNGEE. The CDR3 has 16 residues. V shed 2 bases, J shed 0 bases, and the junction held 0 bases outside the gene matches. CDR3 sequence reads: CASSVGQGSGANVLTF. The CDR3 DNA follows: TGTGCCAGCAGCGTGGGACAGGGCTCTGGGGCCAACGTCCTGACTTTC.

This clone was recorded only once. J is TRBJ2-6 and V is TRBV19, with 7 bases identical to TRBD1. V gave up 7 bases and J gave up 3 bases; unmatched junction bases: 3. CDR1 is LNHDA and CDR2 is SQIVND in the germline V gene (reference sequence). This CDR3 is 14 amino acids long. This chain's CDR3 is CASTRGYGANVLTF. Here the CDR3 DNA reads TGTGCCAGTACCAGGGGGTATGGGGCCAACGTCCTGACTTTC. The full variable domain, rest sourced from reference TRBV19 and TRBJ2-6, is DGGITQSPKYLFRKEGQNVTLSCEQNLNHDAMYWYRQDPGQGLRLIYYSQIVNDFQKGDIAEGYSVSREKKESFPLTVTSAQKNPTAFYLCASTRGYGANVLTFGAGSRLTVL.

CDR3 residues: CASSPVGPKETQYF. CDR3 bases: TGTGCCAGCAGCCCCGTGGGTCCCAAAGAGACCCAGTACTTC. V is TRBV11-2 and J is TRBJ2-5; D gene uncertain. Trimming left V 5 bases short and J 3 bases short, with 13 bases between. This CDR3 spans 14 amino acids. Germline assignment: CDR1 SGHAT and CDR2 FQNNGV. Based on the CDR3 plus reference TRBV11-2 and TRBJ2-5, the full variable domain is EAGVAQSPRYKIIEKRQSVAFWCNPISGHATLYWYQQILGQGPKLLIQFQNNGVVDDSQLPKDRFSAERLKGVDSTLKIQPAKLEDSAVYLCASSPVGPKETQYFGPGTRLLVL.

The chain employs TRBV18 and TRBJ2-1; the D is unclear. Germline CDR1 is KGHSH and CDR2 is LQKENI. V lost 2 bases and J 2 bases, leaving 16 bases between the germline ends. This CDR3 is 17 amino acids long. As DNA, the CDR3 is TGTGCCAGCTCACCATACGAACTTCCCTCCACCTACAATGAGCAGTTCTTC. Its translation: CASSPYELPSTYNEQFF.

This clone has only one observation. V usage is TRBV5-1 and J usage is TRBJ2-3; D gene uncertain. The CDR3 runs 18 residues. Trimming removed 2 bases at V and 1 base at J, with 20 bases between. The germline V gene encodes CDR1 SGHRS and CDR2 YFSETQ. Here the CDR3 DNA reads TGCGCCAGCAGCTTCCCCGAACATTTCCCAGAGGGCACAGATACGCAGTATTTT. Protein product: CASSFPEHFPEGTDTQYF.

This clone was found once. This rearrangement joins TRBV6-5 to TRBJ2-5, with D maybe TRBD2 (5 bases). The V end was cut by 8 bases, the J end by 4 bases, with 5 bases between. CDR1 MNHEY and CDR2 SVGAGI come from the germline V gene. The CDR3 consists of 10 residues. The CDR3 protein is CASGRETQYF. Here the CDR3 DNA reads TGTGCCAGCGGGAGAGAGACCCAGTACTTC.

The chain recombines TRBV5-1 with TRBJ2-2; tentatively, D is TRBD2 (7 bases). Germline V gene data show CDR1 as SGHRS and CDR2 as YFSETQ. This CDR3 is 16 amino acids long. Trimming pared 3 bases from V and 4 bases from J, leaving 16 bases between. CDR3 in amino acids: CASSSFRGAGTGELFF. Written as DNA, the CDR3 is TGCGCCAGCAGCTCCTTCCGGGGGGCGGGCACCGGGGAGCTGTTTTTT.

The CDR3 nucleotides are TGCGCCAGCAGCTTGGGGACTAGCGGGTACGAGCAGTACTTC. It translates to CASSLGTSGYEQYF. This chain uses TRBV5-1 with TRBJ2-7; 11 positions match TRBD2. Germline lookup yields CDR1 SGHRS and CDR2 YFSETQ. V was clipped by 0 bases and J by 4 bases; unmatched bases: 0. This CDR3 has 14 residues.

The CDR3 region has the DNA TGTGCCAGCAGGGTCCCAGGGTATGAAGCTTTCTTT. This translates into CASRVPGYEAFF. V is TRBV21-1 and J is TRBJ1-1; the table's TRBD1 call for D was not verified on the DNA. TRBV21-1 is termed a pseudogene. CDR3 size: 12 residues.

V gene TRBV10-3 combines with J gene TRBJ1-1; D is ambiguous. In germline, CDR1 is ENHRY, CDR2 SYGVKD. The CDR3 has 14 amino acids. V was cut by 8 bases and J by 1 base, with 14 bases left in between. The CDR3 spells CAIGRAGANTEAFF. The CDR3 DNA follows: TGTGCCATCGGTCGGGCGGGAGCGAACACTGAAGCTTTCTTT.

The CDR3: CASSFGTSGTDTQYF. CDR3 in DNA: TGTGCCAGCAGCTTCGGGACTAGCGGTACAGATACGCAGTATTTT. The chain joins TRBV5-4 to TRBJ2-3; 11 bases map to TRBD2. V dropped 2 bases and J dropped 3; count of bases not matched to a gene: 2. Germline V CDR1 and CDR2: SGHNT, YYREEE (reference sequence). This CDR3 comprises 15 residues.

The gene calls are TRBV7-9 and TRBJ1-4; 8 nucleotides line up with TRBD1. CDR1 is SEHNR, CDR2 FQNEAQ, per germline (reference sequence). This CDR3 comprises 13 residues. V trimming: 5 bases; J trimming: 11 bases; junction bases outside the gene matches: 7. The CDR3 sequence: CASSATGEEKLFF. The CDR3 DNA is TGTGCCAGCAGCGCGACAGGGGAGGAGAAACTGTTTTTT. The complete variable domain, with remaining parts taken from reference TRBV7-9 and TRBJ1-4, reads DTGVSQNPRHKITKRGQNVTFRCDPISEHNRLYWYRQTLGQGPEFLTYFQNEAQLEKSRLLSDRFSAERPKGSFSTLEIQRTEQGDSAMYLCASSATGEEKLFFGSGTQLSVL.

This chain joins TRBV7-2 and TRBJ2-3; D is perhaps TRBD2 (7 bases). V lost 8 bases and J 4 bases, leaving 16 bases between the germline ends. The germline V gene encodes CDR1 SGHTA and CDR2 FQGNSA. The CDR3 length is 14 residues. Written as DNA, the CDR3 is TGTGCCAGCGGACTGCGAGGGGGGGCAGATACGCAGTATTTT. It specifies CASGLRGGADTQYF.

The gene calls are TRBV27 and TRBJ1-2; a possible D gene is TRBD1 (5 bases). The CDR3 spans 13 residues. Germline V lookup: CDR1 MNHEY, CDR2 SMNVEV (reference sequence). Trimming cost V 7 bases and J 4 bases, with 13 bases left between them. The CDR3 loop reads CASKVGGGYGYTF. CDR3 in DNA: TGTGCCAGCAAGGTTGGGGGTGGCTATGGCTACACCTTC.

The rearrangement links TRBV19 to TRBJ2-1; D possibly corresponds to TRBD1 (6 bases). V lost 5 bases, J lost 5 bases, and 13 bases lay in between. The CDR3 extends over 14 amino acids. Germline V gene sequence: CDR1 LNHDA, CDR2 SQIVND (reference sequence). CDR3 DNA sequence: TGTGCCAGTAGTCCAGGAGGACAGCACAATGAGCAGTTCTTC. Encoded protein: CASSPGGQHNEQFF.

The chain links TRBV7-8 to TRBJ2-7; 9 nucleotides match TRBD1. The CDR3 covers 15 residues. V shed 4 bases and J 3 bases; nucleotides not matched to a gene: 7. Germline-derived CDR1 and CDR2 are SGHVS and FQNEAQ. CDR3 region: CASSSVGQGNYEQYF. The CDR3 region has the DNA TGTGCCAGCAGCTCTGTGGGACAGGGTAACTACGAGCAGTACTTC.

This clone was seen just once. J is TRBJ2-1 and V is TRBV2; 13 nucleotides line up with TRBD2. The CDR3 totals 15 residues. The J segment lost 7 bases and the V segment lost 1 base, leaving 1 base of the junction unmatched. Germline loops: CDR1 SNHLY, CDR2 FYNNEI. The CDR3: CASSEETSGGNEQFF. CDR3 DNA sequence: TGTGCCAGCAGTGAAGAGACTAGCGGGGGGAATGAGCAGTTCTTC.

V and J are TRBV6-1 and TRBJ2-1; D is undetermined. Germline V gene lookup returns CDR1 MNHNS and CDR2 SASEGT. The CDR3 is 14 residues long. With 2 bases removed from V and 4 bases from J, the gap between germline ends came to 9 bases. CDR3 region: CASSESTAYNEQFF. CDR3 coding DNA: TGTGCCAGCAGTGAATCGACTGCATACAATGAGCAGTTCTTC.

This clone has a single count. The V call is TRBV7-7, the J call TRBJ2-5; D tentatively fits TRBD1 or TRBD2 (6 bases each). The CDR3 consists of 15 residues. The V and J ends lost 1 base and 2 bases respectively, with 11 bases between them. Germline CDR1 and CDR2: SSHAT and FNYEAQ (reference sequence). CDR3 sequence reads: CASSLGGLAQETQYF. As DNA, the CDR3 is TGTGCCAGCAGCTTAGGGGGGCTAGCGCAAGAGACCCAGTACTTC.

The chain has TRBV6-5 and TRBJ1-1; a weak D match, TRBD1 (5 bases). V lost 7 bases and J lost 4, with 13 bases in between. Germline-derived CDR1 and CDR2 are MNHEY and SVGAGI. The CDR3 covers 13 residues. CDR3 DNA sequence: TGTGCCAGCACCAAAAGGGGATCCACTGAAGCTTTCTTT. This codes for CASTKRGSTEAFF.

The chain employs TRBV7-2 and TRBJ2-2; D remains unclear. The V gene lost 4 bases and the J gene lost 1 base, with 4 bases spanning the gap. The CDR3 runs 13 residues. Germline CDR1 and CDR2: SGHTA and FQGNSA. Here the CDR3 reads CASSSGNTGELFF. CDR3 coding DNA: TGTGCCAGCAGCTCAGGGAACACCGGGGAGCTGTTTTTT. Complete variable domain (other parts from reference TRBV7-2 and TRBJ2-2): GAGVSQSPSNKVTEKGKDVELRCDPISGHTALYWYRQSLGQGLEFLIYFQGNSAPDKSGLPSDRFSAERTGGSVSTLTIQRTQQEDSAVYLCASSSGNTGELFFGEGSRLTVL.

This rearrangement joins TRBV2 to TRBJ2-1; 10 bases agree with TRBD2. The ends lost 7 bases at V and 9 bases at J; junction bases unmatched: 12. CDR3 length: 15 amino acids. The germline CDR1 and CDR2 sequences are SNHLY and FYNNEI. The DNA for the CDR3 is TGTGCCAGCAAGTTTCAGCGGGGGGGCAACGGTGAGCAGTTCTTC. Translated: CASKFQRGGNGEQFF.

The chain couples TRBV4-3 to TRBJ2-1, with 9 positions matching TRBD1. With V trimmed by 4 bases and J by 0 bases, 10 bases remained unmatched. The germline V gene encodes CDR1 LGHNA and CDR2 YSLEER. The CDR3 spans 18 residues. CDR3 coding DNA: TGCGCCAGCAGCCTCATCAAGACAGGGGGGCGCTCCTACAATGAGCAGTTCTTC. Amino acids: CASSLIKTGGRSYNEQFF.

The J gene is TRBJ2-3, the V gene TRBV6-1, with TRBD2 matching 10 bases. The CDR3 extends over 15 amino acids. From germline, CDR1 is MNHNS and CDR2 SASEGT. The J segment lost 2 bases and the V segment lost 6 bases, leaving 5 bases of the junction unmatched. The CDR3 spells CASRPLAGATDTQYF. The CDR3 DNA sequence: TGTGCCAGCAGGCCCCTAGCGGGGGCCACAGATACGCAGTATTTT.

V gene TRBV5-1 combines with J gene TRBJ2-7; possibly TRBD1 or TRBD2 for D (5 bases each). Trimming removed 0 bases at V and 2 bases at J, with 9 bases between. The CDR3 consists of 14 residues. Per germline, CDR1 SGHRS and CDR2 YFSETQ. The CDR3 region is CASSLEGPAYEQYF. The CDR3 nucleotides are TGCGCCAGCAGCTTGGAGGGACCGGCCTACGAGCAGTACTTC.

J is TRBJ1-2 and V is TRBV27; tentative D call: TRBD1 (6 bases). V was clipped by 7 bases and J by 5 bases, with 14 bases between them. This CDR3 spans 13 amino acids. Germline lookup yields CDR1 MNHEY and CDR2 SMNVEV (reference sequence). CDR3 sequence: CASILRQGYGYTF. The CDR3 DNA is TGTGCCAGCATCCTTCGGCAGGGGTATGGCTACACCTTC.

CDR3 nucleotide sequence: TGCGCCAGCAGCTTGGCGGCGGGTCCGTACGAGCAGTACTTC. Translating gives CASSLAAGPYEQYF. V is TRBV5-1 and J is TRBJ2-7, with a weak D call TRBD2 (5 bases). Germline V gene data show CDR1 as SGHRS and CDR2 as YFSETQ. The CDR3 covers 14 residues. V was clipped by 0 bases and J by 4 bases, with 11 bases between them.

The chain joins TRBV9 to TRBJ2-7, with TRBD1 as a possible D gene (6 bases). V was shortened by 0 bases and J by 6 bases, with 7 bases between the two germline ends. Germline CDR1 reads SGDLS; CDR2 reads YYNGEE. This CDR3 spans 12 amino acids. Here the CDR3 DNA reads TGTGCCAGCAGCGTAGGGGGGCGCGAGCAGTACTTC. It codes for CASSVGGREQYF.